This TCR beta chain derives from a study of CD4+ T cells in melanoma. Germline V gives CDR1 SGHKS, CDR2 YYEKEE (reference sequence). J gave up 3 bases and V 2 bases, and 11 bases lay outside the gene matches. The CDR3 runs 16 residues. Clones were sequenced by immunoSEQ multiplex PCR, and TCRdb holds only the in-frame ones, with some missing. The table has some 9,900 clones, approximately 70% seen once. Study findings and constraints: In melanoma, neoantigen-specific CD4+ T cells reportedly differed in differentiation state.

Regarding this clone: Antigen: not known.

This receptor was taken from a human donor with melanoma. Sequenced material: cells from a culture (not recorded whether cultured in vitro). The rearrangement links TRBV5-5 to TRBJ2-7, with 7 positions matching TRBD1. The CDR3 protein is CASSFRQGRNLYEQYF. The CDR3 DNA reads as TGTGCCAGCAGCTTCAGACAGGGACGGAATCTCTACGAGCAGTACTTC. The whole variable domain, filled in from reference TRBV5-5 and TRBJ2-7, reads DAGVTQSPTHLIKTRGQQVTLRCSPISGHKSVSWYQQVLGQGPQFIFQYYEKEERGRGNFPDRFSARQFPNYSSELNVNALLLGDSALYLCASSFRQGRNLYEQYFGPGTRLTVT.